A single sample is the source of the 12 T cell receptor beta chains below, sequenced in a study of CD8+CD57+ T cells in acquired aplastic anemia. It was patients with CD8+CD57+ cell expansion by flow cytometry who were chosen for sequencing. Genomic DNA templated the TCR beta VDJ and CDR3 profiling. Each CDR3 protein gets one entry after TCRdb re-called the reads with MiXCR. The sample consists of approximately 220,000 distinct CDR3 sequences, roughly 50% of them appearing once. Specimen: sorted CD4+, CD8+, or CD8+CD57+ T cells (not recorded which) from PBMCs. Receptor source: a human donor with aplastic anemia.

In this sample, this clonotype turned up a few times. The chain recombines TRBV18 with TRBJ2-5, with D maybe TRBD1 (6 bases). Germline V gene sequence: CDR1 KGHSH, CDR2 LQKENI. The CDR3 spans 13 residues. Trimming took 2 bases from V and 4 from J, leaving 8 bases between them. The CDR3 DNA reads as TGTGCCAGCTCACCAGGACAGATAGAGACCCAGTACTTC. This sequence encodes CASSPGQIETQYF.

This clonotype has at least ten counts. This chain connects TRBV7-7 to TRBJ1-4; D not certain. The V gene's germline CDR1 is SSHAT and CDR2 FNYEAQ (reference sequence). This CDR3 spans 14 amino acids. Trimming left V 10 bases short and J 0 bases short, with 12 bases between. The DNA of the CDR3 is TGTGCCAACGCAAAACCTGCAACTAATGAAAAACTGTTTTTT. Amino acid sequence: CANAKPATNEKLFF.

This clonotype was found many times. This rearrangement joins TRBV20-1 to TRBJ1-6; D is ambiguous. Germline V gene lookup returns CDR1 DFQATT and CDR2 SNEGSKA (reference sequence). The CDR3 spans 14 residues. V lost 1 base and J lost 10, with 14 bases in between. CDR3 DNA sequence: TGCAGTGCTAGAGTCCCGGGGATCTCATCACCCCTCCACTTT. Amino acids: CSARVPGISSPLHF.

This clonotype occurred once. DNA for the CDR3: TGCAGTGCTATAGCGGGGGGACCATACAATGAGCAGTTCTTC. Translated: CSAIAGGPYNEQFF. V and J are TRBV20-1 and TRBJ2-1; 10 nucleotides match TRBD2. The CDR3 has 14 amino acids. The germline gives CDR1 DFQATT, CDR2 SNEGSKA (reference sequence). After removal of 4 bases from V and 4 bases from J, the junction contained 4 bases not matched to a gene.

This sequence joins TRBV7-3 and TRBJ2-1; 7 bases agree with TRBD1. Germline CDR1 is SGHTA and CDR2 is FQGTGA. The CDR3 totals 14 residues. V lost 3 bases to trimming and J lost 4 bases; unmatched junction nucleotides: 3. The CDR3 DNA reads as TGTGCCAGCAGCTTGGGACAGAGGTACAATGAGCAGTTCTTC. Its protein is CASSLGQRYNEQFF.

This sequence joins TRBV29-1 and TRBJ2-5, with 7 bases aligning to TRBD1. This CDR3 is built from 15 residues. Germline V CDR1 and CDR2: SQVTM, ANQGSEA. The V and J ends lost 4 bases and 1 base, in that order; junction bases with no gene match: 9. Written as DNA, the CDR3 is TGCAGCGTTGTGGGAGACAGGGCGGGCCAAGAGACCCAGTACTTC. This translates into CSVVGDRAGQETQYF.

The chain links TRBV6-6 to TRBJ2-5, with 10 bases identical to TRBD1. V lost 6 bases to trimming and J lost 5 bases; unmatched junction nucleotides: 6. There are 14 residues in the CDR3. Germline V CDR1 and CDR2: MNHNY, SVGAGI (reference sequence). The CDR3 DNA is TGTGCCAGCAGGCTGACAGGGGGCGCGGAGACCCAGTACTTC. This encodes CASRLTGGAETQYF.

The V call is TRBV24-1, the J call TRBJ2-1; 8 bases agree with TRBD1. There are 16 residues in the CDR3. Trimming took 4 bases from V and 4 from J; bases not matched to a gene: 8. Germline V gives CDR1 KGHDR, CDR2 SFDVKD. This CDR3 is CATSDRGQGPYNEQFF. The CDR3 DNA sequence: TGTGCCACCAGTGACCGAGGACAGGGACCTTACAATGAGCAGTTCTTC.

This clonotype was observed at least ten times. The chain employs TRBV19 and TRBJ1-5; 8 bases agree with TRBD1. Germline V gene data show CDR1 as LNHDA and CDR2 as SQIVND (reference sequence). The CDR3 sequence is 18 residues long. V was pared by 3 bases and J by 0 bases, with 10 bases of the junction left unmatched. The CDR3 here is CASSIRGTGFYSNQPQHF. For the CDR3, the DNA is TGTGCCAGTAGTATTCGCGGGACAGGCTTCTATAGCAATCAGCCCCAGCATTTT.

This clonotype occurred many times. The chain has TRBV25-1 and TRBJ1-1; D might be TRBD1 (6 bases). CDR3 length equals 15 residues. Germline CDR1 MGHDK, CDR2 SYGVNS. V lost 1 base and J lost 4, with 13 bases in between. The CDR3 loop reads CASSESRGGGTEAFF. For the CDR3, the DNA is TGTGCCAGCAGTGAATCGCGGGGAGGGGGCACTGAAGCTTTCTTT.

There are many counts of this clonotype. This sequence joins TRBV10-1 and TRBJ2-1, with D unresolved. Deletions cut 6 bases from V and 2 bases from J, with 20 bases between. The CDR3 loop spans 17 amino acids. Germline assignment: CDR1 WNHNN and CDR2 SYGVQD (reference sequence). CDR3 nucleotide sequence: TGCGCCAGCAGCAATGGGTTAAGAACTTTAACCTACAATGAGCAGTTCTTC. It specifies CASSNGLRTLTYNEQFF.

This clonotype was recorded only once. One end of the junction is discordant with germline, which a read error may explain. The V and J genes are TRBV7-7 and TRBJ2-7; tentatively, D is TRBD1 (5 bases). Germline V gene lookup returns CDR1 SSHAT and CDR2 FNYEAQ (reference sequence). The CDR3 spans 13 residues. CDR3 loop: CASSLSQDYEQYF. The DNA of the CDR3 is TGTGCTAGCAGCTTATCACAGGACTACGAGCAGTACTTC.